The rows below give T cell receptor beta chains drawn from one sample of a study of T cell repertoires in ileal Crohn's disease. Clones were read by immunoSEQ multiplex PCR, and TCRdb kept only the in-frame ones, dropping some. In the table there are about 10,000 clones, more than 75% of which are singletons. Sequenced material: ileal tissue. The receptors stem from an adult with Crohn's disease. Both conserved end residues are part of each CDR3. D genes are given only for firm matches. Rows may omit the clone size; those that give it use once, few, many or a size class.

TRBJ2-6	TRBD1	TRBV5-4	.	TGTGCCAGCAGCGTGACAGGGTTCGGGGCCAACGTCCTGACTTTC	CASSVTGFGANVLTF
TRBJ1-2	.	TRBV28	.	TGTGCCAGCAGTTTATCCCTGGGGGGTGGCTACACCTTC	CASSLSLGGGYTF
TRBJ1-2	.	TRBV5-1	.	TGCGCCAGCAGCTTGGCCTTACAAACCTATGGCTACACCTTC	CASSLALQTYGYTF
TRBJ1-4	.	TRBV28	.	TGTGCCAGCACCGCCACCACGCCCAGGGTGGGGGAAAAACTGTTTTTT	CASTATTPRVGEKLFF
TRBJ2-7	.	TRBV10-3	few	TGTGCCACCCACGGGGATACCCCTCCCTACGAGCAGTACTTC	CATHGDTPPYEQYF
TRBJ2-6	.	TRBV19	.	TGTGCCAGTAAGCCGGGTCATAGCTCTGGGGCCAACGTCCTGACTTTC	CASKPGHSSGANVLTF
TRBJ1-5	.	TRBV11-2	.	TGTGCCAGCAGCTTAGACAGGGCTGGTGGACCCCAGCATTTT	CASSLDRAGGPQHF
TRBJ2-2	TRBD1	TRBV19	once	TGTGCCAGTACTCTATTACAGGGGTACACCGGGGAGCTGTTTTTT	CASTLLQGYTGELFF
TRBJ2-7	TRBD2	TRBV2	.	TGTGCCAGCAGTGAGGGGACTAGCTGGGGATACGAGCAGTACTTC	CASSEGTSWGYEQYF
TRBJ2-3	.	TRBV4-3	.	TGCGCCAGCAGCCAAGAGGTGGGCTACACGGATACGCAGTATTTT	CASSQEVGYTDTQYF
TRBJ2-7	TRBD1	TRBV18	.	TGTGCCAGCTCACCAGTGGGGGACAGGTCCTACGAGCAGTACTTC	CASSPVGDRSYEQYF
TRBJ2-2	TRBD2	TRBV19	few	TGTGCCAGCGACGGGGGGACCGGGGAGCTGTTTTTT	CASDGGTGELFF
TRBJ2-7	TRBD1	TRBV10-3	.	TGTGCCATCAGTGACGGGACAGGGGGCTACGAGCAGTACTTC	CAISDGTGGYEQYF
TRBJ1-1	.	TRBV9	few	TGTGCCAGCAGCACCGGGAGGGGAATGAACACTGAAGCTTTCTTT	CASSTGRGMNTEAFF
TRBJ2-7	.	TRBV5-6	.	TGTGCCAGCAGCTTGGGTGGAGGGAGCTACGAGCAGTACTTC	CASSLGGGSYEQYF
TRBJ1-1	TRBD1	TRBV11-2	few	TGTGCCAGCAGCTCTCGGACAGGTATGAACACTGAAGCTTTCTTT	CASSSRTGMNTEAFF
TRBJ2-3	TRBD1	TRBV28	.	TGTGCCAGCAGTTTGGACAGGGTCTTGACAGATACGCAGTATTTT	CASSLDRVLTDTQYF
TRBJ2-3	TRBD2	TRBV4-2	.	TGTGCCAGCAGCCATGATCAGGGTAGCGGGAGAGGAGATACGCAGTATTTT	CASSHDQGSGRGDTQYF
TRBJ2-3	TRBD2	TRBV5-1	few	TGCGCCAGCAGCACGGGACTAGCGGGGGCCACAGATACGCAGTATTTT	CASSTGLAGATDTQYF
TRBJ1-5	TRBD1	TRBV10-1	.	TGCGCCAGCAGTGAGGACAGGGGCCTGGGTCGAAGCAATCAGCCCCAGCATTTT	CASSEDRGLGRSNQPQHF
TRBJ2-3	TRBD2	TRBV6-4	.	TGTGCCAGCAGTGCGACTAGCACAACTTCAGATACGCAGTATTTT	CASSATSTTSDTQYF
TRBJ1-3	.	TRBV4-2	.	TGTGCCAGCAGCCAAGAAATGACAACTGGAAACACCATATATTTT	CASSQEMTTGNTIYF
TRBJ2-7	.	TRBV30	.	TGTGCCTGGAGTTCTAGGGGCAGCTACGAGCAGTACTTC	CAWSSRGSYEQYF
TRBJ2-1	TRBD2	TRBV4-2	.	TGTGCCAGCAGCCAGGATACTAGCGGGAGGGTCTATGAGCAGTTCTTC	CASSQDTSGRVYEQFF
TRBJ2-2	TRBD2	TRBV27	once	TGTGCCAGCGGGAGACTAGCGGGGAACACCGGGGAGCTGTTTTTT	CASGRLAGNTGELFF
TRBJ1-2	.	TRBV28	.	TGTGCCAGCTCTTATAGGGGGTGGGACTATGGCTACACCTTC	CASSYRGWDYGYTF
TRBJ2-7	.	TRBV28	.	TGTGCCAGCAGTTTAGTGCGGATTTACGAGCAGTACTTC	CASSLVRIYEQYF
TRBJ1-6	TRBD1	TRBV5-4	once	TGTGCCAGCAGCTTGGCGGGACAGATACAGAGTACGAATTCACCCCTCCACTTT	CASSLAGQIQSTNSPLHF
TRBJ2-7	TRBD2	TRBV7-8	few	TGTGCCAGCAGCCTGTCAATAGCGGGAGTGGGCGAGCAGTACTTC	CASSLSIAGVGEQYF
TRBJ2-5	.	TRBV19	.	TGTGCCAGTAGTCCCCGCCGGGCTAGCAGAGAGACCCAGTACTTC	CASSPRRASRETQYF
TRBJ2-1	.	TRBV7-3	.	TGTGCCAGCAGCTCCACTGGTCCTGACAATGAGCAGTTCTTC	CASSSTGPDNEQFF
TRBJ1-1	TRBD1	TRBV7-2	.	TGTGCCAGCAGCTTATACACGACAGGGGGCTCAACTTTCTTT	CASSLYTTGGSTFF
TRBJ2-1	.	TRBV4-3	once	TGCGCCAGCAGCCAAGAGTTTAGTGGAGCCGTATACAATGAGCAGTTCTTC	CASSQEFSGAVYNEQFF
TRBJ1-2	.	TRBV6-6	.	TGTGCCAGCAGTTACTCGGGAGAAGGGCCTAACTATGGCTACACCTTC	CASSYSGEGPNYGYTF
TRBJ2-7	.	TRBV28	few	TGTGCCAGCAGCCTAGTGCAGGGAGGGCAGTACTTC	CASSLVQGGQYF
TRBJ2-3	TRBD1	TRBV5-6	.	TGTGCCAGCAGCCTCAGGGGGACAGATACGCAGTATTTT	CASSLRGTDTQYF
TRBJ1-4	.	TRBV5-1	.	TGCGCCAGCAGCTTGGCACCGGTGGGGCTAAACGAAAAACTGTTTTTT	CASSLAPVGLNEKLFF
TRBJ1-1	.	TRBV10-3	.	TGTGCCATCAGTGAGAGGCAGGGGAACACTGAAGCTTTCTTT	CAISERQGNTEAFF
TRBJ1-1	.	TRBV5-1	.	TGCGCCAGCAGTACGCAGGTGGACACTGAAGCTTTCTTT	CASSTQVDTEAFF
TRBJ2-2	TRBD2	TRBV19	.	TGTGCCAGTAGTAGGACTAGCGGGTTTGCCACCGGGGAGCTGTTTTTT	CASSRTSGFATGELFF
TRBJ1-5	.	TRBV7-9	.	TGCGCCAGCAGCCAAAGTCCCGGGTCTCAGCCCCAGCATTTT	CASSQSPGSQPQHF
TRBJ2-3	.	TRBV2	once	TGTGCCAGCAGGGACTACTATACGCAGTATTTT	CASRDYYTQYF
TRBJ1-2	TRBD1	TRBV29-1	.	TGCAGCGTTGGACAGGGCGGAGGCTACACCTTC	CSVGQGGGYTF
TRBJ2-2	TRBD1	TRBV19	.	TGTGCCAGTAGTATTCTCGGACAGGGGAGTACCGGGGAGCTGTTTTTT	CASSILGQGSTGELFF
TRBJ1-1	.	TRBV6-6	.	TGTGCCACCAATACCAGACAGGATAACACTGAAGCTTTCTTT	CATNTRQDNTEAFF
TRBJ2-2	TRBD1	TRBV30	.	TGTGCCTCTAAGGGGCAGGGGGCCGGCGGGGAGCTGTTTTTT	CASKGQGAGGELFF
TRBJ1-5	.	TRBV5-1	few	TGCGCCAGCAGCTTGTGGCAGGGACAGCCCCAGCATTTT	CASSLWQGQPQHF
TRBJ1-5	TRBD1	TRBV18	.	TGTGCCAGCGCAGGAGCCGTAGTCGGGACAGGGAGCAATCAGCCCCAGCATTTT	CASAGAVVGTGSNQPQHF
TRBJ1-3	.	TRBV28	.	TGTGCCAGCACCATTGGAGGGGTCGGAAACACCATATATTTT	CASTIGGVGNTIYF
TRBJ2-7	TRBD2	TRBV14	.	TGTGCCAGCAGCCCGGGGGGGACTAGCGGGTTCTACGCGCAGTACTTC	CASSPGGTSGFYAQYF
TRBJ2-7	.	TRBV28	large	TGTGCCAGCAGTTCCCCCCCCCTCGACGAGCAGTACTTC	CASSSPPLDEQYF